These 32 T cell receptor beta chains originate from one sample sequenced in a study of T-cell reconstitution after alpha-beta-depleted transplantation in children. Preparation of the TCRbeta library used unique molecular identifiers. TCRdb re-derived calls from the PCR reads in MiXCR, one entry per CDR3 protein. The sample contains 450,000 to 600,000 distinct CDR3 sequences, roughly 13% of which appear only once. The sequencing here drew on PBMCs, mostly from graft donor cells, taken 360 days after TCRalphabeta/CD19-depleted stem cell transplant. The receptors were gathered from a male patient younger than 18 who had a stem cell transplant for acute myeloid leukemia, so the T cells may come from the graft donor.

This clonotype was detected ten times or more. The rearrangement joins TRBV20-1 to TRBJ1-2, with D maybe TRBD1 (6 bases). Germline loops: CDR1 DFQATT, CDR2 SNEGSKA (reference sequence). Trimming shortened V by 4 bases and J by 5 bases, and 14 bases separated the two germline ends. CDR3 size: 13 residues. CDR3 residues: CSAKQGDAYGYTF. The CDR3 DNA follows: TGCAGTGCTAAACAGGGAGACGCATATGGCTACACCTTC.

This clonotype was detected ten times or more. The J gene is TRBJ2-1, the V gene TRBV7-3, with a possible D match to TRBD1 (6 bases). Germline V gene sequence: CDR1 SGHTA, CDR2 FQGTGA. V was cut by 2 bases and J by 6 bases, with 11 bases left in between. The CDR3 runs to 14 residues. The CDR3 spells CASSLGTYGNEQFF. CDR3 in DNA: TGTGCCAGCAGCTTAGGGACATATGGCAATGAGCAGTTCTTC.

Many counts were recorded for this clonotype. The chain has TRBV30 and TRBJ2-1, with 8 nucleotides matching TRBD2. This CDR3 has 14 residues. Trimming took 2 bases from V and 9 from J; bases not matched to a gene: 9. Looked up from germline, CDR1 is GTSNPN and CDR2 is SVGIG (reference sequence). CDR3 region: CAWSQREGLSEQFF. The CDR3 DNA reads as TGTGCCTGGAGTCAACGGGAGGGCCTAAGTGAGCAGTTCTTC.

This clonotype has just a few counts. The rearrangement uses TRBV5-1 and TRBJ2-5, with D possibly matching TRBD2 (5 bases). CDR3 length equals 12 residues. V lost 0 bases to trimming and J lost 10 bases, with 10 bases between them. CDR1 is SGHRS, CDR2 YFSETQ, per germline. CDR3: CASSLGQAGQYF. The CDR3 DNA reads TGCGCCAGCAGCTTGGGCCAGGCGGGCCAGTACTTC. Full variable domain (missing parts from reference TRBV5-1 and TRBJ2-5): KAGVTQTPRYLIKTRGQQVTLSCSPISGHRSVSWYQQTPGQGLQFLFEYFSETQRNKGNFPGRFSGRQFSNSRSEMNVSTLELGDSALYLCASSLGQAGQYFGPGTRLLVL.

The rearrangement uses TRBV20-1 and TRBJ2-5; maybe TRBD2 (6 bases). The V gene lost 6 bases and the J gene lost 5 bases, with 16 bases spanning the gap. Germline values: CDR1 DFQATT, CDR2 SNEGSKA (reference sequence). The length of the CDR3 is 13 residues. The chain's CDR3 is CSAPGLQWETQYF. CDR3 nucleotide sequence: TGCAGTGCCCCGGGACTTCAGTGGGAGACCCAGTACTTC.

This rearrangement joins TRBV4-3 to TRBJ2-3; either TRBD1 or TRBD2 may supply D (6 bases each). The V gene lost 4 bases and the J gene lost 3 bases, with 23 bases spanning the gap. CDR3 length: 18 residues. Germline CDR1 is LGHNA and CDR2 is YSLEER. In nucleotides, the CDR3 is TGCGCCAGCAGCCTCTCCCAAGGTCCCGGGGGCGAAACAGATACGCAGTATTTT. Translation gives CASSLSQGPGGETDTQYF.

This chain joins TRBV6-2 or TRBV6-3 and TRBJ1-2; tentatively, D is TRBD1 (5 bases). Trimming shortened V by 8 bases and J by 5 bases, and 15 bases separated the two germline ends. Germline V gene sequence: CDR1 MNHEY, CDR2 SVGEGT. CDR3 length: 13 amino acids. CDR3: CASASGRAYGYTF. The CDR3 nucleotides read TGTGCCAGCGCGTCAGGCAGGGCGTATGGCTACACCTTC.

This clonotype was seen many times. The chain combines TRBV7-9 with TRBJ1-2; D is undetermined. The germline CDR1 and CDR2 sequences are SEHNR and FQNEAQ (reference sequence). The V end lost 1 base, the J end lost 7 bases, and 1 base lay between the germline ends. The CDR3 has 10 amino acids. The CDR3 nucleotides read TGTGCCAGCAGCTTAGGTGGCTACACCTTC. Translation: CASSLGGYTF.

The chain couples TRBV28 to TRBJ1-5, with 8 bases fitting TRBD1. The length of the CDR3 is 15 residues. From germline, CDR1 is MDHEN and CDR2 SYDVKM. V gave up 2 bases and J gave up 6 bases; unmatched junction bases: 6. This chain's CDR3 is CASSLLGQGGQPQHF. For the CDR3, the DNA is TGTGCCAGCAGTTTACTAGGACAGGGCGGTCAGCCCCAGCATTTT. Based on the CDR3 plus reference TRBV28 and TRBJ1-5, the full variable domain is DVKVTQSSRYLVKRTGEKVFLECVQDMDHENMFWYRQDPGLGLRLIYFSYDVKMKEKGDIPEGYSVSREKKERFSLILESASTNQTSMYLCASSLLGQGGQPQHFGDGTRLSIL.

This chain uses TRBV2 with TRBJ2-3; a possible D gene is TRBD2 (5 bases). In germline, CDR1 is SNHLY, CDR2 FYNNEI. This CDR3 spans 17 amino acids. V was pared by 5 bases and J by 5 bases, with 23 bases between. Here the CDR3 reads CASSRRPELGERDTQYF. In DNA form, the CDR3 reads TGTGCCAGCAGTCGGAGGCCCGAGCTTGGGGAGAGAGATACGCAGTATTTT. Looking up the rest from reference TRBV2 and TRBJ2-3 gives the full variable domain: EPEVTQTPSHQVTQMGQEVILRCVPISNHLYFYWYRQILGQKVEFLVSFYNNEISEKSEIFDDQFSVERPDGSNFTLKIRSTKLEDSAMYFCASSRRPELGERDTQYFGPGTRLTVL.

The rearrangement uses TRBV20-1 and TRBJ2-1, with 10 bases matching TRBD2. Trimming removed 7 bases from V and 8 bases from J; junction bases left unmatched: 14. The CDR3 contains 15 residues. The germline CDR1 and CDR2 sequences are DFQATT and SNEGSKA (reference sequence). The CDR3: CSELSILAGEYEQFF. The CDR3 region has the DNA TGCAGTGAACTAAGCATCCTAGCGGGAGAATATGAGCAGTTCTTC.

About this clonotype itself: An end of the junction differs from the germline gene, which may be a read error. V usage is TRBV6-4 and J usage is TRBJ2-3; D is uncertain. Per germline, CDR1 MRHNA and CDR2 SNTAGT. This CDR3 spans 14 amino acids. This CDR3 reads CTSSWVPSTDTQYF. The CDR3 DNA sequence: TGTACCAGCAGTTGGGTCCCAAGCACAGATACGCAGTATTTT.

The genes are TRBV19 and TRBJ1-5; no clear D. Per the germline V gene, CDR1 is LNHDA and CDR2 is SQIVND (reference sequence). The V end lost 5 bases, the J end lost 2 bases, and 13 bases lay between the germline ends. CDR3 length equals 15 residues. The CDR3 loop reads CASSETARGNQPQHF. Written as DNA, the CDR3 is TGTGCCAGTAGTGAGACGGCCCGGGGCAATCAGCCCCAGCATTTT.

The V gene is TRBV20-1, the J gene TRBJ2-3, with D tentatively TRBD1 or TRBD2 (5 bases each). The CDR3 contains 13 residues. CDR1 and CDR2 from the germline V gene are DFQATT and SNEGSKA (reference sequence). V was trimmed by 4 bases and J by 9 bases, leaving 17 bases between them. CDR3 sequence: CSATRGPTVTQYF. DNA for the CDR3: TGCAGTGCTACCCGGGGCCCCACAGTCACGCAGTATTTT.

The genes are TRBV18 and TRBJ2-7, with D possibly being TRBD2 (6 bases). Germline CDR1 is KGHSH and CDR2 is LQKENI. The CDR3 consists of 15 residues. The V end lost 4 bases, the J end lost 1 base, and 14 bases lay between the germline ends. The CDR3 here is CASSRVRGLSYEQYF. CDR3 coding DNA: TGTGCCAGCTCACGGGTGCGGGGCCTTTCCTACGAGCAGTACTTC.

The V call is TRBV9, the J call TRBJ1-1; 8 bases line up with TRBD1. This CDR3 comprises 15 residues. J lost 1 base, V lost 7 bases, and 9 bases had no gene match. Looked up from germline, CDR1 is SGDLS and CDR2 is YYNGEE. DNA of the CDR3: TGTGCCAGCCGACAGGGGATAGGCAAGAACACTGAAGCTTTCTTT. Translating gives CASRQGIGKNTEAFF.

The chain employs TRBV12-3 or TRBV12-4 and TRBJ2-3; the D is unclear. The CDR3 contains 17 residues. Trimming shortened V by 0 bases and J by 2 bases, and 15 bases separated the two germline ends. Here the CDR3 reads CASSLALPRVHTDTQYF. The CDR3 DNA is TGTGCCAGCAGTTTAGCGCTTCCAAGGGTACACACAGATACGCAGTATTTT.

This clonotype was seen many times. CDR3 amino acids: CASSPTFGGQPQHF. CDR3 sequence (DNA): TGCGCCAGCAGCCCGACCTTCGGGGGTCAGCCCCAGCATTTT. The chain couples TRBV4-1 to TRBJ1-5; D might be TRBD1 (5 bases). Trimming pared 4 bases from V and 6 bases from J, leaving 13 bases between. Looked up from germline, CDR1 is MGHRA and CDR2 is YSYEKL. This CDR3 contains 14 residues.

V and J are TRBV20-1 and TRBJ2-1; 8 bases are shared with TRBD2. The junction had 4 bases not matched to a gene; V was cut back by 6 bases and J by 9 bases. Germline CDR1 is DFQATT and CDR2 is SNEGSKA (reference sequence). The CDR3 has 11 amino acids. DNA of the CDR3: TGCAGTGCGTTGCGGGGGGCTGAGCAGTTCTTC. Translating gives CSALRGAEQFF.

V is TRBV28 and J is TRBJ1-2, with unresolved D. CDR3 length: 15 residues. Germline CDR1 is MDHEN and CDR2 is SYDVKM. Trimming took 1 base from V and 3 from J, leaving 12 bases between them. The CDR3 DNA is TGTGCCAGCAGTTTATTAACCGGGTTAGACTATGGCTACACCTTC. Translating it yields CASSLLTGLDYGYTF.

The V and J genes are TRBV3-1 and TRBJ1-2; tentatively, D is TRBD1 (6 bases). V dropped 1 base and J dropped 4 bases, with 10 bases sitting between them. The germline CDR1 and CDR2 sequences are LGHDT and YNNKEL (reference sequence). The CDR3 totals 14 residues. The CDR3 sequence is CASSQASGAYGYTF. The DNA for the CDR3 is TGTGCCAGCAGCCAAGCTTCAGGGGCCTATGGCTACACCTTC.

This chain uses TRBV12-3 or TRBV12-4 with TRBJ2-7, with D possibly TRBD1 on 5 matching bases. This CDR3 region has 13 residues. Trimming took 2 bases from V and 5 from J, leaving 10 bases between them. The CDR3 is CASSLSGIDEQYF. In nucleotides, the CDR3 is TGTGCCAGCAGTTTATCAGGGATTGACGAGCAGTACTTC.

This clonotype was counted only a few times. The chain recombines TRBV6-5 with TRBJ2-4; unclear D gene. Germline CDR1 and CDR2: MNHEY and SVGAGI. Trimming took 0 bases from V and 0 from J, leaving 9 bases between them. The length of the CDR3 is 16 residues. The chain's CDR3 is CASSYSRNLAKNIQYF. The CDR3 DNA is TGTGCCAGCAGTTACTCGCGGAATCTAGCCAAAAACATTCAGTACTTC.

This clonotype was detected only a few times. The chain couples TRBV29-1 to TRBJ2-7; 10 bases agree with TRBD2. The CDR3 sequence is 15 residues long. V dropped 1 base and J dropped 5; count of bases not matched to a gene: 8. Germline V gene lookup returns CDR1 SQVTM and CDR2 ANQGSEA. CDR3 region: CSVEVASGRGHEQYF. For the CDR3, the DNA is TGCAGCGTTGAAGTAGCCAGCGGGAGGGGTCACGAGCAGTACTTC.

This clonotype was counted many times. V usage is TRBV3-1 and J usage is TRBJ2-5; D possibly corresponds to TRBD2 (6 bases). There are 12 residues in the CDR3. Deletions cut 3 bases from V and 5 bases from J, with 7 bases between. CDR1 and CDR2 from the germline V gene are LGHDT and YNNKEL (reference sequence). The CDR3 DNA reads as TGTGCCAGCAGCCATGGGGGGGAGACCCAGTACTTC. Translated: CASSHGGETQYF.

The chain joins TRBV7-2 to TRBJ2-1; the D gene is possibly TRBD2 (6 bases). CDR1 and CDR2 from the germline V gene are SGHTA and FQGNSA. With 7 bases removed from V and 0 bases from J, the gap between germline ends came to 13 bases. The CDR3 consists of 15 residues. The CDR3 DNA reads TGTGCCAGCACCGCGGGACTGTCCTCCTACAATGAGCAGTTCTTC. Translated, it gives CASTAGLSSYNEQFF. Combining the CDR3 with reference TRBV7-2 and TRBJ2-1 gives the whole variable domain GAGVSQSPSNKVTEKGKDVELRCDPISGHTALYWYRQSLGQGLEFLIYFQGNSAPDKSGLPSDRFSAERTGGSVSTLTIQRTQQEDSAVYLCASTAGLSSYNEQFFGPGTRLTVL.

This clonotype was observed a handful of times. V is TRBV7-3 and J is TRBJ2-3, with a weak D call TRBD2 (6 bases). The CDR3 totals 14 residues. Germline lookup yields CDR1 SGHTA and CDR2 FQGTGA. The ends were cut back, 3 bases at V and 6 bases at J, with 13 bases in the middle. Written as DNA, the CDR3 is TGTGCCAGCAGCTTTGCGGGACCCTGGGATACGCAGTATTTT. Translating it yields CASSFAGPWDTQYF.

The genes are TRBV12-3 or TRBV12-4 and TRBJ2-1; unclear D gene. V was pared by 4 bases and J by 6 bases, with 13 bases between. The CDR3 length is 14 residues. CDR3 loop: CASSYLGVSNEQFF. The CDR3 DNA follows: TGTGCCAGCAGTTATCTCGGAGTTAGCAATGAGCAGTTCTTC.

This clonotype was seen repeatedly, ten times or more. The chain links TRBV6-2 or TRBV6-3 to TRBJ2-3; no clear D gene. Germline CDR1 reads MNHEY; CDR2 reads SVGEGT. Trimming pared 0 bases from V and 4 bases from J, leaving 14 bases between. The CDR3 is 16 amino acids. This CDR3 is CASSYSRAARADTQYF. CDR3 in DNA: TGTGCCAGCAGTTACTCGAGAGCCGCACGGGCAGATACGCAGTATTTT.

This clonotype has just a few counts. The chain links TRBV18 to TRBJ2-7; unclear D gene. Germline-derived CDR1 and CDR2 are KGHSH and LQKENI. The CDR3 length is 15 residues. Trimming left V 6 bases short and J 3 bases short, with 18 bases between. This CDR3 reads CASSPRGELNYEQYF. The CDR3 region has the DNA TGTGCCAGCTCCCCCAGAGGAGAACTAAACTACGAGCAGTACTTC.

This clonotype has at least ten counts. The V call is TRBV7-6, the J call TRBJ2-7, with D possibly being TRBD2 (6 bases). This CDR3 spans 15 amino acids. Germline V gives CDR1 SGHVS, CDR2 FNYEAQ. The V and J ends lost 1 base and 6 bases respectively, with 16 bases between them. The CDR3 region is CASSLDVSSVLEQYF. The CDR3 DNA sequence: TGTGCCAGCAGCTTAGACGTTTCTAGCGTTCTCGAGCAGTACTTC.

The V gene is TRBV5-5, the J gene TRBJ1-5, with D perhaps TRBD1 (5 bases). This CDR3 is 14 amino acids long. The V end lost 4 bases, the J end lost 6 bases, and 14 bases lay between the germline ends. The V gene's germline CDR1 is SGHKS and CDR2 YYEKEE (reference sequence). The chain's CDR3 is CASSPRDYLQPQHF. CDR3 DNA sequence: TGTGCCAGCAGCCCCCGGGACTACCTTCAGCCCCAGCATTTT.